This T cell receptor (beta chain) is from a study of blood T cell repertoires in COVID-19. On the study more broadly: COVID-19 samples from acute and convalescent phases originated in the United States, Italy and Spain. PBMCs, B-cell-depleted T cells, or T cells provided the cDNA or gDNA that made up the material.

As handled by the study authors: Reference gene primers were amplified, and this amplification served to estimate nucleated cell counts. Sequencing used immunoSEQ multiplex PCR; TCRdb keeps in-frame clones, though not all of them. The D gene and trimming were derived from the DNA, and the V and J assignments and clone size from that table. This sample has under 60,000 clones, with approximately 82% found just once. The CDR3 has 14 residues. Germline assignment: CDR1 SNHLY and CDR2 FYNNEI. V was shortened by 7 bases and J by 1 base, with 10 bases between the two germline ends. The clonotype originates from a human donor in a cohort sampled during active COVID-19. This chain connects TRBV2 to TRBJ1-4; D gene unclear. The sequenced material came from peripheral blood. CDR3 nucleotide sequence: TGTGCCAGCATCCCCCGAGGAACTAATGAAAAACTGTTTTTT. As protein: CASIPRGTNEKLFF.